This is a list of T cell receptor beta chains from one sample in a study of beta chain features in type 1 diabetes. Data came from immunoSEQ multiplex PCR; TCRdb stores just in-frame clones and leaves some out. The table records almost 250,000 clones, roughly 15% of them present only once. Material for sequencing was naive CD4+ T cells from blood. The source of these receptors is a woman aged 40 to 50 in good health. CDR3s include the opening cysteine and the closing phenylalanine or tryptophan. D genes are given only for firm matches.

D gene	V gene	J gene	CDR3 protein
-	TRBV29-1	TRBJ1-1	CSVRVRGQLNTEAFF
-	TRBV9	TRBJ1-6	CASSADSSGPLHF
TRBD1	TRBV25-1	TRBJ2-7	CATSLQGAGEQYF
TRBD1	TRBV5-4	TRBJ1-4	CASSLDRGTVEKLFF
-	TRBV12-5	TRBJ2-3	CASGLVRQINTDTQYF
-	TRBV7-2	TRBJ1-2	CASSSLRGILGGYTF
-	TRBV29-1	TRBJ2-5	CSGGPQETQYF
TRBD1	TRBV29-1	TRBJ1-2	CSVVGDRGGYGYTF
-	TRBV19	TRBJ2-7	CASSIDPGRGDEQYF
-	TRBV6-1	TRBJ2-5	CASSEQGWETQYF
-	TRBV19	TRBJ1-5	CASSIAGGNQPQHF
TRBD1	TRBV18	TRBJ2-3	CASSPPYRGIDTQYF
TRBD2	TRBV5-4	TRBJ2-3	CASSLGTSGGRDTQYF
TRBD1	TRBV7-8	TRBJ1-1	CASSWTGLGTEAFF
-	TRBV18	TRBJ1-2	CASSSDKDYGYTF
-	TRBV2	TRBJ2-5	CASSSGEQYF
-	TRBV25-1	TRBJ1-5	CASSEGPWPQHF
TRBD1	TRBV19	TRBJ2-4	CASSIQGARVKNIQYF
TRBD1	TRBV29-1	TRBJ1-4	CSVGRQGGEKLFF
TRBD1	TRBV15	TRBJ1-5	CATSSPGGNQPQHF
TRBD2	TRBV7-2	TRBJ2-2	CASSLVLRGVTGELFF
-	TRBV11-2	TRBJ1-1	CASSLDSYAEAFF
-	TRBV7-2	TRBJ2-7	CASSYGGYEQYF
-	TRBV7-9	TRBJ2-7	CASSSGPYEQYF